These 6 T cell receptor beta chains share one sample of origin, sequenced in a study of cytomegalovirus exposure and HLA in healthy donors. The PCR made use of 60 Vbeta and 13 Jbeta primers. Assay: immunoSEQ multiplex PCR; the TCRdb copy retains only in-frame clones and omits some. The data hold about 160,000 clones, with around 84% observed a single time. Material: PBMCs. These receptors came from a woman in her forties in good health and CMV-seronegative.

This chain connects TRBV6-6 to TRBJ1-2, with TRBD1 as a possible D gene (6 bases). CDR3 length equals 13 residues. In germline, CDR1 is MNHNY, CDR2 SVGAGI (reference sequence). V was clipped by 6 bases and J by 2 bases, with 10 bases between them. As DNA, the CDR3 is TGTGCCAGCAGAACCGGGACAAACTATGGCTACACCTTC. Its translation: CASRTGTNYGYTF.

The chain links TRBV9 to TRBJ2-2; TRBD1 aligns across 11 bases. V lost 0 bases and J lost 4; bases outside the gene matches: 2. Germline loops: CDR1 SGDLS, CDR2 YYNGEE. This CDR3 has 16 residues. This CDR3 is CASSVGGTGGTGELFF. Written as DNA, the CDR3 is TGTGCCAGCAGCGTAGGAGGGACAGGGGGCACCGGGGAGCTGTTTTTT.

J is TRBJ1-1 and V is TRBV5-1; no clear D gene. Deletions cut 0 bases from V and 1 base from J, with 7 bases between. CDR1 and CDR2 from the germline V gene are SGHRS and YFSETQ. The CDR3 runs 14 residues. CDR3 residues: CASSLATGNTEAFF. Here the CDR3 DNA reads TGCGCCAGCAGCTTGGCGACGGGGAACACTGAAGCTTTCTTT.

The V gene is TRBV4-1, the J gene TRBJ2-7; maybe TRBD2 (5 bases). The CDR3 consists of 14 residues. Between the trimmed V and J ends, which lost 1 base and 3 bases, there was a span of 10 bases. Germline lookup yields CDR1 MGHRA and CDR2 YSYEKL. CDR3 nucleotide sequence: TGCGCCAGCAGCCAAGCTCGGACTGGCTACGAGCAGTACTTC. It specifies CASSQARTGYEQYF.

The genes are TRBV29-1 and TRBJ2-2; D possibly corresponds to TRBD1 (6 bases). CDR1 is SQVTM and CDR2 is ANQGSEA in the germline V gene. The CDR3 spans 13 residues. The ends were cut back, 2 bases at V and 4 bases at J, with 8 bases in the middle. This chain's CDR3 is CSVETGSTGELFF. For the CDR3, the DNA is TGCAGCGTTGAAACAGGGAGCACCGGGGAGCTGTTTTTT.

This clone has more than one count but fewer than ten. The chain employs TRBV5-1 and TRBJ2-3; 7 nucleotides align to TRBD1. The germline CDR1 and CDR2 sequences are SGHRS and YFSETQ. The CDR3 spans 14 residues. V dropped 4 bases and J dropped 2; count of bases not matched to a gene: 4. CDR3 loop: CASSHDRVTDTQYF. CDR3 coding DNA: TGCGCCAGCAGCCACGACAGGGTCACAGATACGCAGTATTTT.